This paragraph covers one T cell receptor (beta chain) sequence. What it recognizes is unknown. The data originate from a study of T cell repertoires in cytomegalovirus infection. Study-wide background: Selection of CMV epitopes for the study included recently identified HLA-C-restricted and well-studied HLA-B-restricted ones. Public signatures in TCR beta pointed to CMV infection and matching HLA type.

A single record per CDR3 protein comes from TCRdb applying MiXCR to the reads. This sample has under 300,000 distinct CDR3 sequences, with roughly a fifth found just once. CDR3 length: 15 residues. V was pared by 6 bases and J by 1 base, with 10 bases between. Germline V gives CDR1 WSHSY, CDR2 SAAADI. Study outcomes and limitations: Within the response measured ex vivo, HLA-C-restricted CMV-specific TCR beta clonotypes were dominant. Cumulative frequency of public TCR beta families picked out carriers of CMV plus the relevant HLA.

The chain links TRBV10-2 to TRBJ1-6; TRBD1 might be the D (5 bases). The clonotype comes from a human donor in good health (CMV status not recorded). Some clones in this sample may be carry-over from other donors' samples. The specimen was cultured PBMCs, collected from culture after CMV antigen stimulation. The CDR3, as DNA: TGCGCCAGCAGCCGCAGGGAGTCCTATAATTCACCCCTCCACTTT. Residues: CASSRRESYNSPLHF.